This TCR beta chain appears in the sequencing data of a study of CD8 T cells in Susac syndrome. Study conclusions and caveats: Individuals included in the TCR sequencing and HLA analysis were acknowledged by the study to be relatively few in number.

Of note for this clonotype: Its specificity is not known.

The authors reverse transcribed roughly 0.45 to 1 ug RNA with random hexamers. Amplification of TCR beta CDR3 spanned 54 Vbeta and 13 Jbeta via immunoSEQ multiplex PCR. TCRdb processed the immunoSEQ multiplex PCR reads anew with MiXCR; each CDR3 protein has one entry. Seen here are approximately 120,000 distinct CDR3 sequences, 85% to 95% observed once, and the top ten hold more than 0.13%. This CDR3 is 16 amino acids long. Germline V gene sequence: CDR1 PRHDT, CDR2 FYEKMQ (reference sequence). With 5 bases removed from V and 0 bases from J, the gap between germline ends came to 14 bases. Sequencing of TCR beta was performed on blood CD8+ and CD4+ T cells. Controls were healthy donors chosen to match patients in age and sex.

The sample taken for sequencing was CD4+ T cells from PBMCs. This TCR was sampled from a human donor in good health. The V gene is TRBV13, the J gene TRBJ2-1; tentatively, D is TRBD2 (6 bases). The DNA for the CDR3 is TGTGCCAGCAGCCCAGCGCGGGGAAGCTCCTACAATGAGCAGTTCTTC. Translation gives CASSPARGSSYNEQFF.